Here is one T cell receptor beta chain with its context. This clonotype was recorded a few times. It has no known antigen specificity. No quality values exist for individual bases; no much larger clone is one base distant. This sample was taken from a study of blood T cells in healthy people across ages (dated by TCRdb to the mid-2010s). Concerning the study at large: Template switching captured roughly one uniquely barcoded TCR beta cDNA molecule per two T cells in model experiments. To track age-related changes in TCR beta repertoire diversity, the study relied on deep sequencing normalized with unique cDNA molecular identifiers. The donors were divided into four age groups: young (average around 16 years), middle-aged (roughly 42), aged (around 59) and long-lived (roughly 82). To avoid experimental bias, donors of different ages were randomly spread across the sequencing lanes. Using the same blood draw, the study looked at two additional independent replicas of 1 million unique cDNA reads for two donors, one aged 18 to 30 and the other aged 80 or older.

Systemically healthy Caucasian individuals from Russia, 39 in total and aged roughly 6 to 95 years, were included as donors. Approximately 10 milliliters of peripheral blood were collected from each donor into EDTA-treated Vacutainer tubes. Ficoll-Paque density-gradient centrifugation was used to isolate PBMCs, with at least 6 million per sample. Trizol reagent was used to extract total RNA from PBMCs, with at least 5.5 micrograms per sample. For every donor, an aliquot of PBMCs went through flow cytometry to measure the percentages of naive CD45RAhigh/CD27high T cells. The germline V and J ends show losses of 3 bases and 0 bases respectively, and no gene match explains 5 bases of the junction. Based on the germline V gene, the CDR1 and CDR2 sequences are SGHTA and FQGNSA. From the cysteine through the phenylalanine, the CDR3 covers 18 amino acids. The entry retains the CDR3 DNA only, 54 bases that are in frame from base 1.

Receptor libraries were prepared by 5' RACE. The sequencing machine was an Illumina HiSeq 2500. A second about 7 to 12 cycle PCR used a sample-barcoded 5' primer and a J-beta primer mix. Each TCR beta cDNA molecule received a unique molecular identifier from a template-switch 5' adaptor carrying 12 random nucleotides. Each sample yielded at least 2.5 million CDR3-containing paired-end reads. First-strand cDNA synthesis was performed from all RNA using the Mint cDNA synthesis kit, with priming by a TRBC-specific oligonucleotide. All cDNA was treated with uracil-DNA glycosylase and then went through a first 18-cycle PCR with the universal primers M1SS and BC2_uni_R. As for how the authors treated the data: Each sample was normalized by randomly selecting 1 million high-quality reads, each carrying a distinct molecular identifier. Reads with shared molecular identifiers were discarded instead of being binned into consensus sequences. MiTCR, with a Q25 quality threshold and the strictest error-elimination algorithm, was used for CDR3 identification, clonotype clustering and error correction. A nonparametric unseen species model using Euler transformation provided a lower-bound estimate of total TCR beta diversity. In TCRdb, the public reads were trimmed at Q25 with fastp and aligned with MiXCR, with productive beta chains retained. Each record represents a unique CDR3 protein, reported with the most common genes and DNA among its rows. The V and J calls come from TCRdb's annotation, not from the publication. For this sample the table gives about 1,400,000 distinct CDR3 sequences, of which 59% were detected only once. The leading ten clones occupy 6.5% to 8% of the sample.

Overall study results and their limits: A strong correlation was found between observed TCR beta diversity and the percentage of naive T cells measured by flow cytometry. As age increased, observed TCR beta diversity per million T cells dropped in a roughly linear way, and a significant reduction was already evident by age 40. Estimates of total diversity based on one million sequenced T cells were regarded as lower bounds and as underestimates. Compared with the aged group, the long-lived group had more naive CD4+ T cells, fewer expanded clones and increased TCR diversity, a pattern suggesting age selection. Because the CMV infection status of the donors was unknown, age-related changes in expanded clonotypes may potentially have been confounded. Bulk unsorted PBMC profiling prevented conclusive comparison of naive and antigen-experienced compartments.

The source is a man younger than 35 in good health. This chain is built from TRBV7-2 and TRBJ2-1; 13 junctional bases match TRBD2. Sequencing input: blood. Here is the DNA: TGTGCCAGCAGCTTGCCACTAGCGGGGGGGAGCTCCTACAATGAGCAGTTCTTC. Translated, it reads CASSLPLAGGSSYNEQFF.